This TCR beta chain was obtained from a study of OX40 agonist ivuxolimab in advanced cancers. Study conclusions and caveats: On average, CD8+ T cells had more expanded clones than CD4+.

CDR3 length equals 11 residues. Per the germline V gene, CDR1 is GTSNPN and CDR2 is SVGIG (reference sequence). Between the trimmed V and J ends, which lost 2 bases and 5 bases, there was a span of 6 bases. On this clone: Its cognate antigen is unknown.

Clones were sequenced by immunoSEQ multiplex PCR, and TCRdb holds only the in-frame ones, with some missing. The data contain around 84,000 clones, about 90% of them singletons. The chain recombines TRBV30 with TRBJ2-5; D is uncertain. The TCR comes from an adult with an advanced solid tumor such as melanoma, head and neck, liver or kidney cancer. This specimen consisted of CD4+ or CD8+ T cells sorted from blood, obtained in a trial of the OX40 agonist ivuxolimab. The DNA for the CDR3 is TGTGCCTGGAGTCCCCGGGAGACCCAGTACTTC. This encodes CAWSPRETQYF.